This TCR beta chain is drawn from a study of T cells in localized non-small cell lung cancer. TCRdb's copy holds only in-frame clones and misses some; the assay was immunoSEQ multiplex PCR. Of 48,000 or so clones in the sample, roughly 90% were seen once. The sequence derives from a male donor aged 60 or over with stage III squamous cell lung carcinoma. The source material was peripheral blood, sampled before any cancer treatment.

CDR3 sequence reads: CASSDPGGDGPYEQYF. In DNA form, the CDR3 reads TGTGCCAGCAGTGATCCGGGGGGGGACGGCCCCTACGAGCAGTACTTC. The chain has TRBV2 and TRBJ2-7; 8 bases match TRBD2. The CDR3 length is 16 residues. CDR1 is SNHLY and CDR2 is FYNNEI in the germline V gene. The V segment lost 3 bases and the J segment 2 bases; nucleotides outside the gene matches: 9.